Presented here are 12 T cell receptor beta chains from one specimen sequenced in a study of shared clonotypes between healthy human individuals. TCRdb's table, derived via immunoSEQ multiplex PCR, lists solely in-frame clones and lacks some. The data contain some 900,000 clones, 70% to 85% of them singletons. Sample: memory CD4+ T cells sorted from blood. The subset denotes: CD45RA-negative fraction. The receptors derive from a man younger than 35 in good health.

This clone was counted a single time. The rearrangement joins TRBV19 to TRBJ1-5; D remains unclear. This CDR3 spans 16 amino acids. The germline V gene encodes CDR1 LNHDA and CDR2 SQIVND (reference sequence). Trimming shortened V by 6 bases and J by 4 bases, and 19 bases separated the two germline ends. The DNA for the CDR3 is TGTGCCAGTAGCACCCAAGGGCCCAAACGGAATCAGCCCCAGCATTTT. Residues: CASSTQGPKRNQPQHF.

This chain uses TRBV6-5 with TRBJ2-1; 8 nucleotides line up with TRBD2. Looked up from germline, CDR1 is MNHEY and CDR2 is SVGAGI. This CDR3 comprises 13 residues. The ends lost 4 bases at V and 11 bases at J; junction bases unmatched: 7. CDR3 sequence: CASSWGIAGKQFF. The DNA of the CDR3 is TGTGCCAGCAGTTGGGGTATAGCGGGGAAGCAGTTCTTC.

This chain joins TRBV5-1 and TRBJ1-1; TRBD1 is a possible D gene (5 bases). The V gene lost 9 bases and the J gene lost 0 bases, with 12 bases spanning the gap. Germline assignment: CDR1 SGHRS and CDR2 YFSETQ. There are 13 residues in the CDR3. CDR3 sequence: CATGDGLNTEAFF. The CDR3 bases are TGCGCCACCGGGGACGGACTGAACACTGAAGCTTTCTTT.

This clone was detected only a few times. The CDR3 loop is CASSVSNTGELFF. Here the CDR3 DNA reads TGTGCCAGCAGCGTATCCAACACCGGGGAGCTGTTTTTT. The chain uses TRBV9 and TRBJ2-2; D unresolved. This CDR3 comprises 13 residues. Trimming cost V 1 base and J 2 bases, with 3 bases left between them. CDR1 and CDR2 from the germline V gene are SGDLS and YYNGEE.

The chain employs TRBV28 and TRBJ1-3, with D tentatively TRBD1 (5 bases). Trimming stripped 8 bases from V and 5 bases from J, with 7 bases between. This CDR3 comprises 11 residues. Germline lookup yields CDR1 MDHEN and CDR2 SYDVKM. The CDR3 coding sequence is TGTGCCAGCGGGGCTAGAAACACCATATATTTT. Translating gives CASGARNTIYF.

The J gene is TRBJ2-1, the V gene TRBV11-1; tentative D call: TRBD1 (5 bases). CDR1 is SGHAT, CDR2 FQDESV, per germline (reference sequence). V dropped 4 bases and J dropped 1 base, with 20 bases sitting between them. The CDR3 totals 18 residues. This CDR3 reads CASSSQQVGAKSYNEQFF. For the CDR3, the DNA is TGTGCCAGCAGCTCCCAGCAGGTTGGGGCGAAGTCCTACAATGAGCAGTTCTTC.

This chain's CDR3 is CASSPRTGWNTGELFF. The CDR3 DNA reads as TGTGCCAGCAGCCCTAGGACGGGATGGAACACCGGGGAGCTGTTTTTT. The chain is built from TRBV11-3 and TRBJ2-2; tentative D call: TRBD2 (5 bases). In germline, CDR1 is SGHNT, CDR2 YENEEA. Between the trimmed V and J ends, which lost 5 bases and 1 base, there was a span of 14 bases. The CDR3 loop spans 16 amino acids.

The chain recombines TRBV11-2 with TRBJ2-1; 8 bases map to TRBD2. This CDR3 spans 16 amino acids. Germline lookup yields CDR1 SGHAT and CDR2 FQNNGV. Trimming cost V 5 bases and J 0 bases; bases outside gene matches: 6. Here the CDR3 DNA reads TGTGCCAGCAGCCTACGAGCGGGAGACTCCTACAATGAGCAGTTCTTC. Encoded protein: CASSLRAGDSYNEQFF. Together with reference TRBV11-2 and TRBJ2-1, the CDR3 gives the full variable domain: EAGVAQSPRYKIIEKRQSVAFWCNPISGHATLYWYQQILGQGPKLLIQFQNNGVVDDSQLPKDRFSAERLKGVDSTLKIQPAKLEDSAVYLCASSLRAGDSYNEQFFGPGTRLTVL.

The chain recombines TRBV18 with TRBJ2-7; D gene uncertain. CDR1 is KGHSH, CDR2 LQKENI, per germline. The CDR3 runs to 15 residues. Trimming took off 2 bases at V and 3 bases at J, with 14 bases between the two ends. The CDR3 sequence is CASSPNLVAHYEQYF. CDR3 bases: TGTGCCAGCTCACCAAATTTGGTGGCCCACTACGAGCAGTACTTC.

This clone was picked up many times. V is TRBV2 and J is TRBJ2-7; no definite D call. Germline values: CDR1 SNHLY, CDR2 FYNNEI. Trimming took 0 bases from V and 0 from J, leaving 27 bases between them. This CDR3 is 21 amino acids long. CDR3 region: CASSEAPVFSAVGGYSYEQYF. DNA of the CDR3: TGTGCCAGCAGTGAAGCCCCTGTTTTTTCCGCTGTCGGCGGCTACTCCTACGAGCAGTACTTC.

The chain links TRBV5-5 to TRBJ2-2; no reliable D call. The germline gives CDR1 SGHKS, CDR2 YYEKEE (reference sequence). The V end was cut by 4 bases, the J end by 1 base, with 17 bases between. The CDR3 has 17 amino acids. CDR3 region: CASSPAPATKNTGELFF. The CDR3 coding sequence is TGTGCCAGCAGCCCGGCGCCCGCGACGAAGAACACCGGGGAGCTGTTTTTT.

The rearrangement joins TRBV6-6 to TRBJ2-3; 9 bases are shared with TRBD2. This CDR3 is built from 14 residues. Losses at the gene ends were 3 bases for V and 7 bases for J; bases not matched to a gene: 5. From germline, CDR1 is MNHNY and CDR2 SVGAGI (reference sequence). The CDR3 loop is CASSYGGGANTQYF. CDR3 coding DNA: TGTGCCAGCAGTTATGGCGGGGGGGCGAATACGCAGTATTTT.